This passage covers 13 T cell receptor beta chains from one sample sequenced in a study of follicular helper T cells after annual influenza vaccination. Clones were sequenced by immunoSEQ multiplex PCR, and TCRdb holds only the in-frame ones, with some missing. The sample consists of about 4,800 clones, under 85% of them appearing once. Time point of the sample: 2015-2016 season, 7 days after influenza vaccination. This material consisted of CXCR5+ CD38- circulating T follicular helper cells from blood, taken 7 days after influenza vaccination. This sample's subset: circulating Tfh, non-naive CD4+CXCR5+PD-1+ (ICOS+CD38+ or ICOS-CD38-). All receptors come from an adult who received the influenza vaccine.

The rearrangement uses TRBV29-1 and TRBJ2-5, with 12 bases identical to TRBD2. The germline gives CDR1 SQVTM, CDR2 ANQGSEA. The CDR3 length is 13 residues. Unmatched junction bases numbered 4, after V lost 7 bases and J lost 4 bases. The CDR3 DNA sequence: TGCAGCGCCGTGACTAGCGGGAGAGAGACCCAGTACTTC. Amino acids: CSAVTSGRETQYF.

The chain recombines TRBV5-1 with TRBJ1-4; the D gene is possibly TRBD1 (5 bases). The CDR3 is 15 amino acids. CDR1 and CDR2 from the germline V gene are SGHRS and YFSETQ. V lost 0 bases and J 5 bases, leaving 11 bases between the germline ends. Written as DNA, the CDR3 is TGCGCCAGCAGCTTGGGGGGACTGTACAATGAAAAACTGTTTTTT. Translating it yields CASSLGGLYNEKLFF.

This clone occurred once. The chain has TRBV11-1 and TRBJ2-1, with 11 bases fitting TRBD2. The germline V gene encodes CDR1 SGHAT and CDR2 FQDESV (reference sequence). V trimming: 7 bases; J trimming: 6 bases; junction bases outside the gene matches: 11. The CDR3 contains 16 residues. As DNA, the CDR3 is TGTGCCAGCACCTCTGAACTAGCGGGGGTTCGCAATGAGCAGTTCTTC. Translated: CASTSELAGVRNEQFF.

The genes are TRBV7-2 and TRBJ2-6; D is unclear. V dropped 2 bases and J dropped 0 bases, with 11 bases sitting between them. This CDR3 has 17 residues. Germline V CDR1 and CDR2: SGHTA, FQGNSA. CDR3 coding DNA: TGTGCCAGCAGCTTACAATATGCCCTCTCTGGGGCCAACGTCCTGACTTTC. This codes for CASSLQYALSGANVLTF.

This clone was seen more than once but under ten times. This sequence joins TRBV5-5 and TRBJ1-2, with D unclear. Germline CDR1 and CDR2: SGHKS and YYEKEE (reference sequence). CDR3 length equals 11 residues. Between the trimmed V and J ends, which lost 2 bases and 7 bases, there was a span of 6 bases. The CDR3 DNA follows: TGTGCCAGCAGCTTTAGGTTTGGCTACACCTTC. Translation gives CASSFRFGYTF.

The chain is built from TRBV7-8 and TRBJ2-2, with D perhaps TRBD2 (6 bases). CDR1 is SGHVS, CDR2 FQNEAQ, per germline. Trimming removed 5 bases at V and 4 bases at J, with 11 bases between. The CDR3 is 14 amino acids. The CDR3 DNA is TGTGCCAGCAGCCTAGGGACTGTCACCGGGGAGCTGTTTTTT. Residues: CASSLGTVTGELFF.

The genes are TRBV7-9 and TRBJ2-2; no clear D. Trimming pared 1 base from V and 3 bases from J, leaving 6 bases between. Germline V lookup: CDR1 SEHNR, CDR2 FQNEAQ (reference sequence). The CDR3 is made up of 14 amino acids. The CDR3 loop is CASSLDGYTGELFF. CDR3 DNA sequence: TGTGCCAGCAGCTTAGATGGGTACACCGGGGAGCTGTTTTTT.

The rearrangement joins TRBV7-7 to TRBJ2-3, with D unresolved. The CDR3 is 13 residues long. Trimming took off 0 bases at V and 5 bases at J, with 6 bases between the two ends. The germline V gene encodes CDR1 SSHAT and CDR2 FNYEAQ (reference sequence). CDR3 nucleotides: TGTGCCAGCAGCTTAGCGATCAGAGATACGCAGTATTTT. Translation: CASSLAIRDTQYF. Filled out from reference TRBV7-7 and TRBJ2-3, the complete variable domain reads GAGVSQSPRYKVTKRGQDVTLRCDPISSHATLYWYQQALGQGPEFLTYFNYEAQPDKSGLPSDRFSAERPEGSISTLTIQRTEQRDSAMYRCASSLAIRDTQYFGPGTRLTVL.

The V gene is TRBV5-4, the J gene TRBJ2-2; 9 bases match TRBD1. The germline V gene encodes CDR1 SGHNT and CDR2 YYREEE (reference sequence). The CDR3 is 15 amino acids. V trimming: 0 bases; J trimming: 5 bases; junction bases outside the gene matches: 2. The CDR3 sequence is CASSLAGTGTGELFF. In DNA, the CDR3 is TGTGCCAGCAGCTTGGCCGGGACAGGGACCGGGGAGCTGTTTTTT.

This rearrangement joins TRBV2 to TRBJ2-5; 13 positions match TRBD2. The germline gives CDR1 SNHLY, CDR2 FYNNEI. This CDR3 comprises 16 residues. V gave up 6 bases and J gave up 3 bases; unmatched junction bases: 7. The CDR3 is CASSQELAGGKETQYF. The CDR3 nucleotides are TGTGCCAGCAGCCAAGAACTAGCGGGGGGGAAAGAGACCCAGTACTTC.

The chain recombines TRBV10-3 with TRBJ2-7; no definite D call. V shed 2 bases and J shed 5 bases, with 10 bases lying between them. Germline CDR1 ENHRY, CDR2 SYGVKD. The CDR3 sequence is 13 residues long. The CDR3: CAISEKERDEQYF. The CDR3 DNA follows: TGTGCCATCAGTGAGAAGGAAAGGGACGAGCAGTACTTC.

This clone was seen more than once but under ten times. This chain connects TRBV18 to TRBJ2-7, with 10 bases fitting TRBD2. The CDR3 totals 14 residues. Germline assignment: CDR1 KGHSH and CDR2 LQKENI. With V trimmed by 6 bases and J by 0 bases, 2 bases remained unmatched. The CDR3 reads CASSLAGGSYEQYF. CDR3 nucleotides: TGTGCCAGCTCTTTAGCGGGGGGCTCCTACGAGCAGTACTTC.

This chain links TRBV6-5 with TRBJ1-3, with D hard to call. The CDR3 covers 13 residues. Germline V gives CDR1 MNHEY, CDR2 SVGAGI. V was trimmed by 5 bases and J by 4 bases, leaving 9 bases between them. The CDR3 sequence: CASSQIAGNTIYF. Here the CDR3 DNA reads TGTGCCAGCAGTCAAATCGCGGGAAACACCATATATTTT.